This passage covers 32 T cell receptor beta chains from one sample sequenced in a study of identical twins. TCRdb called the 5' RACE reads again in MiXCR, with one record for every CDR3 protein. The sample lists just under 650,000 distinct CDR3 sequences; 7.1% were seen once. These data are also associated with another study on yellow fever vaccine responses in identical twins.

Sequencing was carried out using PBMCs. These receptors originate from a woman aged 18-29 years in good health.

CDR3 nucleotide sequence: TGTGCCAGCAGCCAATCCAGCTCTGCGAACACTGAAGCTTTCTTT. Amino acid sequence: CASSQSSSANTEAFF. The gene calls are TRBV3-1 and TRBJ1-1; D remains unclear. The V end lost 2 bases, the J end lost 1 base, and 11 bases lay between the germline ends. This CDR3 is built from 15 residues. Germline CDR1 and CDR2: LGHDT and YNNKEL (reference sequence).

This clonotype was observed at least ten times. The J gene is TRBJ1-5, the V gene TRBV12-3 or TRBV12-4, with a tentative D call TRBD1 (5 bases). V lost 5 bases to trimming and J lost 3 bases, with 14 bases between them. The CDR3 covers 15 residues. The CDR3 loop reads CASSLKTGPNQPQHF. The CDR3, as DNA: TGTGCCAGCAGTCTAAAAACGGGGCCCAATCAGCCCCAGCATTTT.

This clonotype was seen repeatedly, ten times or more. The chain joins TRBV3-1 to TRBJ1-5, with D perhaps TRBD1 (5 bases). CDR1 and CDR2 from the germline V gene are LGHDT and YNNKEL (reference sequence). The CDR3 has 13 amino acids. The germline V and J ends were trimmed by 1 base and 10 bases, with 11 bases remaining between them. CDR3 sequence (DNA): TGTGCCAGCAGCCAAGCTCCCCGGGGCCCCCAGCATTTT. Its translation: CASSQAPRGPQHF.

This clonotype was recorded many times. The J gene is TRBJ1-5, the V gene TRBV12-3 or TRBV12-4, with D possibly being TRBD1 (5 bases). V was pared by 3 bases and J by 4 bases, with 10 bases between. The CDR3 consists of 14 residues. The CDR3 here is CASSFGGFNQPQHF. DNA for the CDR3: TGTGCCAGCAGTTTTGGGGGGTTTAATCAGCCCCAGCATTTT.

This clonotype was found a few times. The CDR3 DNA reads as TGCAGCGTGGGCCGAAGTACTGGCTATGGCTACACCTTC. Translated: CSVGRSTGYGYTF. The chain recombines TRBV29-1 with TRBJ1-2; unclear D gene. The CDR3 extends over 13 amino acids. Trimming stripped 6 bases from V and 4 bases from J, with 15 bases between. Per germline, CDR1 SQVTM and CDR2 ANQGSEA.

CDR3 nucleotides: TGTGCCAGCAGCTTAGGATCCCGTAGGGACAATGAGCAGTTCTTC. As protein: CASSLGSRRDNEQFF. The V gene is TRBV7-8, the J gene TRBJ2-1; D is undetermined. V was shortened by 1 base and J by 5 bases, with 12 bases between the two germline ends. Germline CDR1 reads SGHVS; CDR2 reads FQNEAQ. The CDR3 has 15 residues. Variable domain in full (rest from reference TRBV7-8 and TRBJ2-1): GAGVSQSPRYKVAKRGQDVALRCDPISGHVSLFWYQQALGQGPEFLTYFQNEAQLDKSGLPSDRFFAERPEGSVSTLKIQRTQQEDSAVYLCASSLGSRRDNEQFFGPGTRLTVL.

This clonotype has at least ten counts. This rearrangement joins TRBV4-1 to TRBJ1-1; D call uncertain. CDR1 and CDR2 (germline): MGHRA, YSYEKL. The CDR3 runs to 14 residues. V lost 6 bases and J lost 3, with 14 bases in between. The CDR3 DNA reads TGCGCCAGCAGGTTCACCGGCGGTGACACTGAAGCTTTCTTT. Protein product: CASRFTGGDTEAFF.

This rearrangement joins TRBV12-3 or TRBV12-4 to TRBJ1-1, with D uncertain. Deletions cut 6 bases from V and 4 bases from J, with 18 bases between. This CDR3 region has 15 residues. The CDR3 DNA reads TGTGCCAGCAGCCCGAATGACCTGGTAGGCACTGAAGCTTTCTTT. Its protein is CASSPNDLVGTEAFF.

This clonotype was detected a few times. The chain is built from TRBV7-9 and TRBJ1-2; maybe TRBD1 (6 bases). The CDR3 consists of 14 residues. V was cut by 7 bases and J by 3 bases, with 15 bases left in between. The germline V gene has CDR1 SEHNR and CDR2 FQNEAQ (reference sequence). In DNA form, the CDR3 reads TGTGCCAGCACCCCCAGGGGAGGGGACTATGGCTACACCTTC. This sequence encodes CASTPRGGDYGYTF.

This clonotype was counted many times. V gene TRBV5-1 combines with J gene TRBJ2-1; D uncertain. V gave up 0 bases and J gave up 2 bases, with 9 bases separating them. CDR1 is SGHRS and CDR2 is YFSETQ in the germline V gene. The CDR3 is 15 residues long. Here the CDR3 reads CASSLGQNPYNEQFF. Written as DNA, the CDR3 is TGCGCCAGCAGCTTGGGGCAGAACCCCTACAATGAGCAGTTCTTC.

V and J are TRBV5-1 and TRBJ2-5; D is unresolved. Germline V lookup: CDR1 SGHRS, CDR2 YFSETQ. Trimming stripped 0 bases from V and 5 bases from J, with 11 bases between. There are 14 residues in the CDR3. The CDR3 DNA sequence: TGCGCCAGCAGCTTGGCCAAAGTCCGGGAGACCCAGTACTTC. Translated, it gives CASSLAKVRETQYF.

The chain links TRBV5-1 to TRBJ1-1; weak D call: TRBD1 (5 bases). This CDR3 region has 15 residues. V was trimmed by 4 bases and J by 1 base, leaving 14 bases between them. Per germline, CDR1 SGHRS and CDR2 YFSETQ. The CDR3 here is CASSNAGQKNTEAFF. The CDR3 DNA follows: TGCGCCAGCAGCAACGCGGGGCAGAAGAACACTGAAGCTTTCTTT. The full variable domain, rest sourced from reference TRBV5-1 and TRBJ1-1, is KAGVTQTPRYLIKTRGQQVTLSCSPISGHRSVSWYQQTPGQGLQFLFEYFSETQRNKGNFPGRFSGRQFSNSRSEMNVSTLELGDSALYLCASSNAGQKNTEAFFGQGTRLTVV.

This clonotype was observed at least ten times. CDR3 nucleotides: TGCGCCAGCAGCTTGGCTGGGTTTAAGGCCTACGAGCAGTACTTC. Translation: CASSLAGFKAYEQYF. The chain is built from TRBV5-1 and TRBJ2-7, with unresolved D. CDR1 is SGHRS and CDR2 is YFSETQ in the germline V gene. The CDR3 totals 15 residues. The ends were cut back, 0 bases at V and 2 bases at J, with 12 bases in the middle.

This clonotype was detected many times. The CDR3 here is CASRIGVIARGADTQYF. The CDR3 DNA follows: TGCGCCAGCAGAATTGGAGTGATTGCGAGGGGCGCAGATACGCAGTATTTT. The chain is built from TRBV5-1 and TRBJ2-3; D is possibly TRBD1 or TRBD2 (5 bases each). Per the germline V gene, CDR1 is SGHRS and CDR2 is YFSETQ. This CDR3 is 17 amino acids long. Trimming took off 5 bases at V and 4 bases at J, with 23 bases between the two ends.

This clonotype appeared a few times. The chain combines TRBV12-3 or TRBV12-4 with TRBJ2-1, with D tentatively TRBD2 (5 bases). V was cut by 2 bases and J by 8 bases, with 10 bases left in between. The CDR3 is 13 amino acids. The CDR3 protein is CASSLLGEDEQFF. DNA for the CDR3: TGTGCCAGCAGTTTATTGGGAGAGGATGAGCAGTTCTTC.

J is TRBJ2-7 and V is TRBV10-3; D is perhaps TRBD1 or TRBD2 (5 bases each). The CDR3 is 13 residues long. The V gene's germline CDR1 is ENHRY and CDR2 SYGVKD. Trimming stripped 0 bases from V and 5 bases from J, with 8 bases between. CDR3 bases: TGTGCCATCAGTGAGTCCGGGGCCAACGAGCAGTACGTC. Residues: CAISESGANEQYV.

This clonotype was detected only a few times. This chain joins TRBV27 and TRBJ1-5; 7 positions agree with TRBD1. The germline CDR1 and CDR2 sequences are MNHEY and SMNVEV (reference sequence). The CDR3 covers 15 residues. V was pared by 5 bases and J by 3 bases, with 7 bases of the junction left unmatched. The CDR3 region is CASSPRDRDNQPQHF. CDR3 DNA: TGTGCCAGCAGTCCTCGGGACAGAGACAATCAGCCCCAGCATTTT.

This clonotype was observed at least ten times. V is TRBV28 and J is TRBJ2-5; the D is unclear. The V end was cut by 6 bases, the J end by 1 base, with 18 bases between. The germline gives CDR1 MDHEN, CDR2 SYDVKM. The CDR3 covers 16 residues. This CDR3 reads CASSITFAGLQETQYF. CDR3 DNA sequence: TGTGCCAGCAGCATAACGTTCGCCGGGCTCCAAGAGACCCAGTACTTC.

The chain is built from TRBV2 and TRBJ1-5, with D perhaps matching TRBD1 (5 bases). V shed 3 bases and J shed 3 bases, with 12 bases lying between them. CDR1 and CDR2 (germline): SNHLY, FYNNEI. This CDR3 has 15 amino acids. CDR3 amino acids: CASSDGPGLNQPQHF. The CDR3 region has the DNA TGTGCCAGCAGTGACGGGCCAGGGCTCAATCAGCCCCAGCATTTT.

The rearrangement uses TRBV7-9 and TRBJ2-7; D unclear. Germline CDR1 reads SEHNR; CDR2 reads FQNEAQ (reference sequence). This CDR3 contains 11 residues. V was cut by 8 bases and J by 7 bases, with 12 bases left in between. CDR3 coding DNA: TGTGCCAGCGGTACAGTCGGAGAGCAGTACTTC. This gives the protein CASGTVGEQYF.

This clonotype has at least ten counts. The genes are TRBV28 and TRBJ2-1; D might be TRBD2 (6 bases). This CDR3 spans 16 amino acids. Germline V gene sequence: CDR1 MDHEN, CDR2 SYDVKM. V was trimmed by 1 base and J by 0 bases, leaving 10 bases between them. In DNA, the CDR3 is TGTGCCAGCAGTTTATTTCGGGGGAGCTCCTACAATGAGCAGTTCTTC. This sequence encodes CASSLFRGSSYNEQFF. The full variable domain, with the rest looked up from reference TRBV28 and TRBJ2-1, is DVKVTQSSRYLVKRTGEKVFLECVQDMDHENMFWYRQDPGLGLRLIYFSYDVKMKEKGDIPEGYSVSREKKERFSLILESASTNQTSMYLCASSLFRGSSYNEQFFGPGTRLTVL.

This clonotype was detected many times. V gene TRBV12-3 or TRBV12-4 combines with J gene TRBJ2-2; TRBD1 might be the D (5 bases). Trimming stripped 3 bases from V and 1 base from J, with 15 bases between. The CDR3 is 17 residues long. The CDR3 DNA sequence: TGTGCCAGCAGTTTGCCCCGGGCAGGGTGGAACACCGGGGAGCTGTTTTTT. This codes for CASSLPRAGWNTGELFF.

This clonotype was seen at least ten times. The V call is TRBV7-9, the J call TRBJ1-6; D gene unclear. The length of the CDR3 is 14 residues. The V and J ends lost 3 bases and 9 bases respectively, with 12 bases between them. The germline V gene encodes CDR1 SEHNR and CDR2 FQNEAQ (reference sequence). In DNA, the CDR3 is TGTGCCAGCAGCTTCTCTGCTGAGGGTTCACCCCTCCACTTT. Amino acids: CASSFSAEGSPLHF.

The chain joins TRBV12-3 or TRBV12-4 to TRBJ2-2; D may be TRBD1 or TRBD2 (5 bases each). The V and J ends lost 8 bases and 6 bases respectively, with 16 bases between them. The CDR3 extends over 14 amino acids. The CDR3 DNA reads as TGTGCCAGCTCCCCCATGGGGGACGCCGGGGAGCTGTTTTTT. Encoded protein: CASSPMGDAGELFF.

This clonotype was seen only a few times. The CDR3 here is CSAELRGGLYEQFF. CDR3 coding DNA: TGCAGTGCGGAGCTTAGGGGGGGGCTCTATGAGCAGTTCTTC. V and J are TRBV20-1 and TRBJ2-1, with TRBD2 as a possible D gene (7 bases). Germline V gives CDR1 DFQATT, CDR2 SNEGSKA (reference sequence). The V end lost 6 bases, the J end lost 8 bases, and 20 bases lay between the germline ends. This CDR3 contains 14 residues.

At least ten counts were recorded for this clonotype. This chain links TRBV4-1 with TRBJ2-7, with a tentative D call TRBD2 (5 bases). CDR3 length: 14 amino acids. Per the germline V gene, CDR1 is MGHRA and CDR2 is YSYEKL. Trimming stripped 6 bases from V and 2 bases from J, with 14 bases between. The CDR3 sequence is CASRAGNPPYEQYF. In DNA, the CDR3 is TGCGCCAGCAGGGCCGGGAATCCCCCCTACGAGCAGTACTTC.

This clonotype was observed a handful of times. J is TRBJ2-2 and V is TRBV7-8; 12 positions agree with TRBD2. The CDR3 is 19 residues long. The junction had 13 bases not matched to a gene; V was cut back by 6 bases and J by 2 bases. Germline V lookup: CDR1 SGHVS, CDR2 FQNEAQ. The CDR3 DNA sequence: TGTGCCAGCAGATTGACTAGCGGGAGTAGGTTGGCTAACACCGGGGAGCTGTTTTTT. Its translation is CASRLTSGSRLANTGELFF.

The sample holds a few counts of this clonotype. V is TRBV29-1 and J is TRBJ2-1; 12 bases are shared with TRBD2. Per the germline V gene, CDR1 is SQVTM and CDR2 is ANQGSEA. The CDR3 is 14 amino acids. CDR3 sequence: CSTHGLAGYNEQFF. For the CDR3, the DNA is TGCAGTACGCACGGACTAGCGGGGTACAATGAGCAGTTCTTC.

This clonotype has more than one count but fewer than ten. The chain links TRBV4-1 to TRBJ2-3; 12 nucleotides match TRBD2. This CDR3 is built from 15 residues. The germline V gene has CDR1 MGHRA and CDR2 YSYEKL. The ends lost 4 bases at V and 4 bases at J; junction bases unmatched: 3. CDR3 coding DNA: TGCGCCAGCAGCCCTAGCGGGGGGGTGTCAGATACGCAGTATTTT. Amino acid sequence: CASSPSGGVSDTQYF.

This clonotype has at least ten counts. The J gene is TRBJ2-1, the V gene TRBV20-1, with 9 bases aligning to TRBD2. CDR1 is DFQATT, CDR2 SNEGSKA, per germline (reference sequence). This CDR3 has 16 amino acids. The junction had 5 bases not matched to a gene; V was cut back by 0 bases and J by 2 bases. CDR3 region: CSARDSSGVAYNEQFF. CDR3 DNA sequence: TGCAGTGCTAGAGATTCTAGCGGGGTAGCCTACAATGAGCAGTTCTTC.

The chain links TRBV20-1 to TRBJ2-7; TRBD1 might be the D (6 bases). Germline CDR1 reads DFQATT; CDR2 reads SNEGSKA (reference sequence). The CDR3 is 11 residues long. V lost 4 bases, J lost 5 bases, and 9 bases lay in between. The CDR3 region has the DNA TGCAGTGCTAACAGGGACAACGAGCAGTACTTC. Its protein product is CSANRDNEQYF.

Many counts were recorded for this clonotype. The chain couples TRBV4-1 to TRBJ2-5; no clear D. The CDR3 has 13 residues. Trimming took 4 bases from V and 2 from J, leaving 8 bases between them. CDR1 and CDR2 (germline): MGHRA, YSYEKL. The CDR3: CASSLTPQETQYF. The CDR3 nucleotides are TGCGCCAGCAGCCTGACACCACAAGAGACCCAGTACTTC.